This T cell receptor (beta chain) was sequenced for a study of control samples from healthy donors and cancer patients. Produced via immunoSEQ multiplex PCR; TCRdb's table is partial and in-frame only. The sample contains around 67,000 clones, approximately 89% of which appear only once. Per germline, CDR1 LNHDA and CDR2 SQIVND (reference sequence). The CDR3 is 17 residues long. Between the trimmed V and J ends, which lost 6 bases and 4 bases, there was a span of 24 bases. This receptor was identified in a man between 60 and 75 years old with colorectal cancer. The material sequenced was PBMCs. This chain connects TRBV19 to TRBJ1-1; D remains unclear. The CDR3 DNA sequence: TGTGCCAGTAGAGACCTGAGGCAGCACCCCACGAGCACTGAAGCTTTCTTT. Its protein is CASRDLRQHPTSTEAFF.